These 8 T cell receptor beta chains came from one sample sequenced in a study of T-cell reconstitution after alpha-beta-depleted transplantation in children. The TCRbeta library was prepared with unique molecular identifiers. TCRdb re-derived calls from the PCR reads in MiXCR, one entry per CDR3 protein. The sample lists under 250,000 distinct CDR3 sequences, approximately 15% occurring once. Sequences were derived from PBMCs, mostly from graft donor cells, sampled 360 days after TCRalphabeta/CD19-depleted stem cell transplant. These receptors came from a male patient aged 2-9 years who had a stem cell transplant for acute lymphoblastic leukemia, so the T cells may come from the graft donor.

The V gene is TRBV12-3 or TRBV12-4, the J gene TRBJ1-3; D unclear. The CDR3 covers 11 residues. V was clipped by 4 bases and J by 4 bases, with 2 bases between them. CDR3 amino acids: CASSWGNTIYF. DNA for the CDR3: TGTGCCAGCAGTTGGGGAAACACCATATATTTT.

This sequence joins TRBV12-3 or TRBV12-4 and TRBJ1-2; D unclear. The CDR3 has 13 amino acids. V was pared by 2 bases and J by 4 bases, with 8 bases between. CDR3 coding DNA: TGTGCCAGCAGTTTATTGGAAGGCTATGGCTACACCTTC. Amino acid sequence: CASSLLEGYGYTF.

V usage is TRBV27 and J usage is TRBJ1-1; unclear D gene. The V gene's germline CDR1 is MNHEY and CDR2 SMNVEV (reference sequence). V lost 1 base, J lost 0 bases, and 9 bases lay in between. CDR3 length equals 15 residues. The CDR3 here is CASSLYGDMNTEAFF. The CDR3 DNA is TGTGCCAGCAGTTTATACGGGGATATGAACACTGAAGCTTTCTTT.

This chain connects TRBV9 to TRBJ1-1, with D perhaps TRBD1 (5 bases). The CDR3 loop spans 15 amino acids. Looked up from germline, CDR1 is SGDLS and CDR2 is YYNGEE. Trimming shortened V by 4 bases and J by 5 bases, and 18 bases separated the two germline ends. CDR3 residues: CASSPSGTVGTEAFF. The CDR3 bases are TGTGCCAGCAGCCCGTCCGGGACTGTGGGGACTGAAGCTTTCTTT.

This sequence joins TRBV27 and TRBJ2-1; D unresolved. There are 13 residues in the CDR3. Between the trimmed V and J ends, which lost 3 bases and 0 bases, there was a span of 3 bases. Looked up from germline, CDR1 is MNHEY and CDR2 is SMNVEV (reference sequence). In DNA, the CDR3 is TGTGCCAGCAGTTTCAGCTCCTACAATGAGCAGTTCTTC. This encodes CASSFSSYNEQFF.

This sequence joins TRBV4-2 and TRBJ2-1, with D possibly matching TRBD2 (5 bases). This CDR3 spans 15 amino acids. The germline CDR1 and CDR2 sequences are LGHNA and YNFKEQ. The V and J ends lost 3 bases and 8 bases respectively, with 17 bases between them. Written as DNA, the CDR3 is TGTGCCAGCAGCCAGGCCGTCGGGGTTTTGGATGAGCAGTTCTTC. It encodes CASSQAVGVLDEQFF.

There are many counts of this clonotype. The chain recombines TRBV7-2 with TRBJ2-7; D possibly matches TRBD1 or TRBD2 (7 bases each). With 1 base removed from V and 2 bases from J, the gap between germline ends came to 12 bases. Germline-derived CDR1 and CDR2 are SGHTA and FQGNSA. The CDR3 covers 15 residues. CDR3: CASSLGQGGTYEQYF. In nucleotides, the CDR3 is TGTGCCAGCAGCTTAGGGCAGGGGGGGACCTACGAGCAGTACTTC.

This clonotype was counted only a few times. The rearrangement joins TRBV7-9 to TRBJ2-7; D is tentatively TRBD1 or TRBD2 (5 bases each). The V gene's germline CDR1 is SEHNR and CDR2 FQNEAQ (reference sequence). V lost 5 bases to trimming and J lost 3 bases, with 14 bases between them. The CDR3 extends over 14 amino acids. Here the CDR3 reads CASSRTTADYEQYF. The CDR3 nucleotides are TGTGCCAGCAGCCGTACGACAGCGGACTACGAGCAGTACTTC. The full variable domain, its missing parts supplied by reference TRBV7-9 and TRBJ2-7, is DTGVSQNPRHKITKRGQNVTFRCDPISEHNRLYWYRQTLGQGPEFLTYFQNEAQLEKSRLLSDRFSAERPKGSFSTLEIQRTEQGDSAMYLCASSRTTADYEQYFGPGTRLTVT.